Listed below are T cell receptor beta chains from one sample, sequenced in a study of naive and memory T cell subsets. TCRdb redid the calling of the UMI-ligation and nested PCR reads with MiXCR, one entry per CDR3 protein. This table holds over 75,000 distinct CDR3 sequences, about an eighth found once. Sample: central memory CD4+ T cells from blood. Every receptor here comes from a human donor in good health. Both conserved end residues are part of each CDR3. A D gene is named only where the DNA matches it firmly. For some rows the clone size is stated as once, few or many, or as a class when expanded; others skip it.

d_gene	j_gene	abundance	v_gene	CDR3nt	CDR3aa
.	TRBJ2-1	.	TRBV20-1	TGCAGTGCTAGAGACCTCGGGGGGCCCAGGGACAATGAGCAGTTCTTC	CSARDLGGPRDNEQFF
.	TRBJ2-7	.	TRBV6-6	TGTGCCAGCAGTTACCTCCCAGTGAGCTCCTACGAGCAGTACTTC	CASSYLPVSSYEQYF
TRBD2	TRBJ2-7	many	TRBV2	TGTGCCGGGTCCGGGACTACCTACGAGCAGTACTTC	CAGSGTTYEQYF
TRBD2	TRBJ2-1	few	TRBV24-1	TGTGCCACCAGTGACAGGGGACTAGCGGGAGGCAATGAGCAGTTCTTC	CATSDRGLAGGNEQFF
.	TRBJ2-7	.	TRBV29-1	TGCAGCGTTGAAGGAGGGAGGGGGGAGCAGTACTTC	CSVEGGRGEQYF
TRBD2	TRBJ2-2	.	TRBV7-2	TGTGCCAGCAGCTTACGAAGCGGGAGGGGCACCGGGGAGCTGTTTTTT	CASSLRSGRGTGELFF
.	TRBJ1-5	.	TRBV6-1	TGTGCCAGCAGTGAAGCGCTGACCTCCAATCAGCCCCAGCATTTT	CASSEALTSNQPQHF
TRBD1	TRBJ1-5	.	TRBV30	TGTGCCTGGAGCACCACAGGGGGCGGTCGGCCCCAGCATTTT	CAWSTTGGGRPQHF
.	TRBJ1-6	many	TRBV2	TGTGCCAGCACCTACAGGGATCGTAATTCACCCCTCCACTTT	CASTYRDRNSPLHF
TRBD2	TRBJ2-1	many	TRBV7-2	TGTGCCAGCAGCTCCAGACTAGCGGAGCCCAATGAGCAGTTCTTC	CASSSRLAEPNEQFF
TRBD2	TRBJ2-1	.	TRBV7-9	TGTGCCAGCAGCCCCTATAACCCTACTAGCGGGAGGTCTTACTCCTACAATGAGCAGTTCTTC	CASSPYNPTSGRSYSYNEQFF
.	TRBJ2-7	.	TRBV7-2	TGTGCCAGCAGCTTAGGACACTACTACGAGCAGTACTTC	CASSLGHYYEQYF
.	TRBJ2-2	many	TRBV7-8	TGTGCCAGCAGCTTAGCGCAAGGGGACACCGGGGAGCTGTTTTTT	CASSLAQGDTGELFF
TRBD1	TRBJ1-2	few	TRBV19	TGTGCCAGTAGTACCCGGGACAGGGACCATGGCTACACCTTC	CASSTRDRDHGYTF
TRBD1	TRBJ1-1	.	TRBV12-3/TRBV12-4	TGTGCCACCTGGGAAAGGGGGCGGAAAACTGAAGCTTTCTTT	CATWERGRKTEAFF
.	TRBJ1-1	few	TRBV30	TGTGCCTGGAGTCCGGGTGGGTACACTGAAGCTTTCTTT	CAWSPGGYTEAFF
.	TRBJ2-3	.	TRBV12-3/TRBV12-4	TGTGCCAGCAGCCCGGACTGGCAATCAGATACGCAGTATTTT	CASSPDWQSDTQYF
.	TRBJ1-3	few	TRBV2	TGTGCCAGCAGTTCCTTGGGCGTCTCTGGAAACACCATATATTTT	CASSSLGVSGNTIYF
.	TRBJ1-6	few	TRBV12-3/TRBV12-4	TGTGCCAGCAGTTTAGGAGGGACAACAAATTCACCCCTCCACTTT	CASSLGGTTNSPLHF
TRBD1	TRBJ1-5	few	TRBV12-3/TRBV12-4	TGTGCCAGCAGTACCGGGACAGGGACAAATCAGCCCCAGCATTTT	CASSTGTGTNQPQHF
TRBD2	TRBJ2-3	many	TRBV10-3	TGTGCCATCAGCGGACTAGGAAGCACAGATACGCAGTATTTT	CAISGLGSTDTQYF
TRBD1	TRBJ1-2	.	TRBV6-2/TRBV6-3	TGTGCCAGCAGTCACCGGGACAGGCCCCCAGCTAACTATGGCTACACCTTC	CASSHRDRPPANYGYTF
TRBD2	TRBJ2-1	few	TRBV19	TGTGCCAGTAGACCTACTAGCGGGAGGGCCAATGAGCAGTTCTTC	CASRPTSGRANEQFF
TRBD2	TRBJ2-1	.	TRBV27	TGTGCCAGCAGGGCTAGCGGGAGGGCCGCCAATGAGCAGTTCTTC	CASRASGRAANEQFF
.	TRBJ2-7	few	TRBV5-1	TGCGCCAGCAGCTTGGACACAGTAGGCCTTCACCCCTACGAGCAGTACTTC	CASSLDTVGLHPYEQYF
TRBD2	TRBJ2-3	many	TRBV2	TGTGCCAGCAGTAATTCGGGACTAGCGGGAGTTGGAGATACGCAGTATTTT	CASSNSGLAGVGDTQYF
TRBD2	TRBJ2-7	many	TRBV10-3	TGTGCCATCAGTGGCGATAGCGGGAGGAGCGACCCCTACGAGCAGTACTTC	CAISGDSGRSDPYEQYF
TRBD1	TRBJ1-1	few	TRBV25-1	TGTGCCAGCAGTGGATACTACAGGGGCAGGTACACTGAAGCTTTCTTT	CASSGYYRGRYTEAFF
.	TRBJ2-1	.	TRBV7-3	TGTGCCAGCAGCTTCTACGGACTGACTCATGGCTCCTACAATGAGCAGTTCTTC	CASSFYGLTHGSYNEQFF
.	TRBJ2-7	few	TRBV30	TGTGCCTGGACCAGGTCCATAAGGTTTCTCGAGCAGTACTTC	CAWTRSIRFLEQYF
.	TRBJ2-2	.	TRBV7-2	TGTGCCAGCAGCCCAATCGGAGGGCCGAACACCGGGGAGCTGTTTTTT	CASSPIGGPNTGELFF
.	TRBJ1-5	few	TRBV29-1	TGCAGCGTTGTTTGGAGCCCCGGCGGAGGCAATCAGCCCCAGCATTTT	CSVVWSPGGGNQPQHF
.	TRBJ2-3	many	TRBV7-9	TGTGCCAGCAGCGGCGGAGCTCTCAAGTCCGCAGATACGCAGTATTTT	CASSGGALKSADTQYF
.	TRBJ1-3	few	TRBV12-3/TRBV12-4	TGTGCCAGCAGTTTAAGACTGCCCCGTCGAGCTGGAAACACCATATATTTT	CASSLRLPRRAGNTIYF
.	TRBJ2-1	many	TRBV6-5	TGTGCCAGCGGGCGAGCGGGCGACAATGAGCAGTTCTTC	CASGRAGDNEQFF
TRBD1	TRBJ1-3	.	TRBV4-1	TGCGCCAGCAGCCACGAATTATTTGACAGGGCCTCTGGAAACACCATATATTTT	CASSHELFDRASGNTIYF
.	TRBJ1-1	.	TRBV20-1	TGCAGTGCCACCGGGTCGGCCATGAACACTGAAGCTTTCTTT	CSATGSAMNTEAFF
.	TRBJ1-2	few	TRBV3-1	TGTGCCAGCAGCGGGACGGAGCATAGTGGCTACACCTTC	CASSGTEHSGYTF
TRBD1	TRBJ1-6	few	TRBV15	TGTGCCACCAGCAGAGATTGGACCGGGACAGGTTCACCCCTCCACTTT	CATSRDWTGTGSPLHF
.	TRBJ2-7	.	TRBV28	TGTGCCAGCAGTTTGGGGCCGATGTTGCCGGGCCACTTC	CASSLGPMLPGHF
.	TRBJ2-1	.	TRBV3-1	TGTGCCAGCAGATTGGGCGGGGCCTCCTACAATGAGCAGTTCTTC	CASRLGGASYNEQFF
TRBD2	TRBJ2-7	.	TRBV20-1	TGCAGTGCTAGAGATCCGGGGGGGGGAGACGAGCAGTACTTC	CSARDPGGGDEQYF
.	TRBJ2-1	few	TRBV15	TGTGCCACCAGCAGAGATGATGGGAGCTACAATGAGCAGTTCTTC	CATSRDDGSYNEQFF
.	TRBJ1-2	many	TRBV10-3	TGTGCCACTAGACTCTACGGCTACACCTTC	CATRLYGYTF
.	TRBJ2-7	few	TRBV6-1	TGTGCCAGCAGTGAACTAGGGGGGAGTAGCCACCCCTACGAGCAGTACTTC	CASSELGGSSHPYEQYF
.	TRBJ2-7	few	TRBV7-2	TGTGCCAGCAGCTTTCTTACCTACGAGCAGTACTTC	CASSFLTYEQYF
TRBD2	TRBJ2-3	few	TRBV7-9	TGTGCCAGCAGCCTCAATGCGGGGGAGAATACGCAGTATTTT	CASSLNAGENTQYF
TRBD2	TRBJ2-1	few	TRBV20-1	TGCAGTGTCCTAGCGGGAGGGTACAATGAGCAGTTCTTC	CSVLAGGYNEQFF
TRBD1	TRBJ2-7	few	TRBV7-8	TGTGCCAGCAGCTTAGCGACAGGGACATCCTACGAGCAGTACTTC	CASSLATGTSYEQYF
TRBD2	TRBJ2-3	few	TRBV10-3	TGTGCCATCACCATACCCGGGACTAGCGGGAGTGGAGCAGATACGCAGTATTTT	CAITIPGTSGSGADTQYF
.	TRBJ2-3	many	TRBV11-2	TGTGCCAGCAGCTTAGTAGGACAGTACACAGATACGCAGTATTTT	CASSLVGQYTDTQYF
.	TRBJ2-5	.	TRBV29-1	TGCAGCGTTGAAGTGGGGCCGGGGGAAGAGACCCAGTACTTC	CSVEVGPGEETQYF
.	TRBJ1-1	.	TRBV5-1	TGCGCCAGCAGGATCCAGGGTAACGGTCTGAACACTGAAGCTTTCTTT	CASRIQGNGLNTEAFF
.	TRBJ1-2	.	TRBV5-8	TGTGCCAGCAGCCGGACAGACTATGTGGGCTACACCTTC	CASSRTDYVGYTF
TRBD1	TRBJ2-7	many	TRBV12-3/TRBV12-4	TGTGCCAGCAGTTTAGGGGACAGGGACTACGAGCAGTACTTC	CASSLGDRDYEQYF
.	TRBJ2-5	few	TRBV6-6	TGTGCCAGCAACGCAGGGCTGTACCAAGAGACCCAGTACTTC	CASNAGLYQETQYF